A selection of T cell receptor beta chains follows, all from one sample in a study of CD8+CD57+ T cells in acquired aplastic anemia. TCRdb reanalysed the reads using MiXCR and keeps one entry per CDR3 protein. The sample consists of 35,000 to 50,000 distinct CDR3 sequences, around 63% of them appearing once. What was sequenced was sorted CD4+, CD8+, or CD8+CD57+ T cells (not recorded which) from PBMCs. These receptors came from a human donor in good health, serving as a control. The CDR3 runs from the conserved cysteine through the conserved F or W. D genes are given only for firm matches. The size of a clone is reported for some rows only, either as once, few or many, or as a class for expanded clones.

TRBV7-2	NA	NA	TRBJ1-4	TGTGCCACAGGAGATGCGGCGAAACTGTTTTTT	CATGDAAKLFF
TRBV14	once	NA	TRBJ1-6	TGTGCCAGCAGCCGGGGCCTGAGGAATTCACCCCTCCACTTT	CASSRGLRNSPLHF
TRBV12-5	NA	NA	TRBJ1-5	TGTGCTAGTGGCTTAGGGCGCGCACAGCCCCAGCATTTT	CASGLGRAQPQHF
TRBV9	NA	NA	TRBJ2-3	TGTGCCAGCAGCGTAGAGGTTCCAGATACGCAGTATTTT	CASSVEVPDTQYF
TRBV5-1	NA	NA	TRBJ2-5	TGCGCCAGCAGCTTGGTTGGTGGGGAGACCCAGTACTTC	CASSLVGGETQYF
TRBV27	many	TRBD1	TRBJ1-1	TGTGCCAGCAGGGTTGGAGGGGGCGGGAACACTGAAGCTTTCTTT	CASRVGGGGNTEAFF
TRBV10-3	NA	TRBD1	TRBJ2-3	TGTGCCATCAGTGATCCAGGGGGCGATATATCAGATACGCAGTATTTT	CAISDPGGDISDTQYF
TRBV4-1	medium-sized	TRBD1	TRBJ2-7	TGCGCCAGCAGCCAAGGACAGGGTTCCTACGAGCAGTACTTC	CASSQGQGSYEQYF
TRBV24-1	NA	NA	TRBJ2-2	TGTGCCACCAGGCAGGCGAACACCGGGGAGCTGTTTTTT	CATRQANTGELFF
TRBV14	NA	TRBD1	TRBJ2-7	TGTGCCAGCAGCCGAGCGTCCGGGACAGAGTCCTACGAGCAGTACTTC	CASSRASGTESYEQYF
TRBV2	NA	NA	TRBJ2-7	TGTGCCAGCAGTGATAGTAAGCGCTACTACGAGCAGTACTTC	CASSDSKRYYEQYF
TRBV10-3	NA	NA	TRBJ2-7	TGTGCCAGCAGCCGACCCCCGGACGGGACCTACGAGCAGTACTTC	CASSRPPDGTYEQYF
TRBV10-2	NA	NA	TRBJ1-3	TGTGCCAGCCTGACGGGGGGTTCCGGAAACACCATATATTTT	CASLTGGSGNTIYF
TRBV10-3	NA	NA	TRBJ1-1	TGTGCCATCAGTGGTAAAGATATGAACACTGAAGCTTTCTTT	CAISGKDMNTEAFF
TRBV20-1	medium-sized	NA	TRBJ1-1	TGCAGTGCTAGAAAGACAGACACTGAAGCTTTCTTT	CSARKTDTEAFF
TRBV29-1	few	NA	TRBJ2-5	TGCAGCGTTGAAGAGCACGGCCAAGAGACCCAGTACTTC	CSVEEHGQETQYF
TRBV3-1	many	NA	TRBJ2-1	TGTGCCAGCAGCCCCCGCTGGGATTTCCCCAATGGAGACAATGAGCAGTTCTTC	CASSPRWDFPNGDNEQFF
TRBV10-3	NA	NA	TRBJ1-2	TGTGCCATCAGTGATGTCAGGGAAGCCACTAACTATGGCTACACCTTC	CAISDVREATNYGYTF
TRBV19	NA	NA	TRBJ2-7	TGTGCCAGTAGTATTGGGGTTACCAGCTCCTACGAGCAGTACTTC	CASSIGVTSSYEQYF
TRBV11-2	NA	TRBD1	TRBJ2-7	TGTGCCAGCAGACGGACAGGGGGCGACGAGCAGTACTTC	CASRRTGGDEQYF
TRBV25-1	NA	NA	TRBJ1-6	TGTGCCAGCAGTGCTGGAGGGCCCCTCCACTTT	CASSAGGPLHF
TRBV19	medium-sized	TRBD1	TRBJ2-7	TGTGCCAGTAGTAAGGGCAGGGGGACCTACGAGCAGTACTTC	CASSKGRGTYEQYF
TRBV10-3	NA	NA	TRBJ2-6	TGTGCCATCAGTGAGTTGGGGGCCAACGTCCTGACTTTC	CAISELGANVLTF
TRBV7-2	few	NA	TRBJ2-5	TGTGCCAGCAGCCCCGGGACTCTAGAGACCCAGTACTTC	CASSPGTLETQYF
TRBV9	NA	TRBD2	TRBJ2-7	TGTGCCAGCAGCGTAGGGCCGGGGGTAGCGGGGGTCTACGAGCAGTACTTC	CASSVGPGVAGVYEQYF
TRBV12-3/TRBV12-4	NA	NA	TRBJ2-7	TGTGCCAGCAGTTTATCTGCGTACGAGCAGTACTTC	CASSLSAYEQYF
TRBV29-1	NA	NA	TRBJ2-7	TGCAGCGTTGCTCGTACACCCTACGAGCAGTACTTC	CSVARTPYEQYF
TRBV7-9	NA	NA	TRBJ2-7	TGTGCCAGCAGCTCCCAGACTATCGAGCAGTACTTC	CASSSQTIEQYF
TRBV2	medium-sized	NA	TRBJ1-1	TGTGCCAGCAGTGGGGGGGCCCCTGAAGCTTTCTTT	CASSGGAPEAFF
TRBV19	NA	TRBD1	TRBJ2-2	TGTGCCGCCGGGACAGGGGGAAGGACCGGGGAGCTGTTTTTT	CAAGTGGRTGELFF
TRBV9	medium-sized	NA	TRBJ1-1	TGTGCCAGCAGCGTAGCTGGGGCAGCTGAAGCTTTCTTT	CASSVAGAAEAFF
TRBV5-1	NA	TRBD2	TRBJ2-1	TGCGCCAGCAGCTTGGCCCGGGCTAGCGGGGGGGCTACCCGCAATGAGCAGTTCTTC	CASSLARASGGATRNEQFF
TRBV29-1	NA	NA	TRBJ2-7	TGCAGCGTGGTAACTAGCTACGGCCACGAGCAGTACTTC	CSVVTSYGHEQYF
TRBV7-9	NA	NA	TRBJ1-1	TGTGCCAGCAGCTTAGGGGACATGGCCGAAGCTTTCTTT	CASSLGDMAEAFF
TRBV5-6	few	NA	TRBJ2-5	TGTGCCAGCAATCTAGGGGAGACCCAGTACTTC	CASNLGETQYF
TRBV24-1	once	TRBD2	TRBJ2-1	TGTGCCACCAGTGGTCGTAGCGGGAGGTACTCTGAGCAGTTCTTC	CATSGRSGRYSEQFF
TRBV24-1	medium-sized	NA	TRBJ2-5	TGTGCCACCAGTGATTTAGGAGAGACCCAGTACTTC	CATSDLGETQYF
TRBV27	many	NA	TRBJ1-2	TGTGCCAGCAGTTTTGGGAATTGGAGAGGCTACACCTTC	CASSFGNWRGYTF
TRBV19	NA	TRBD1	TRBJ1-2	TGTGCCAGTAGTCCCGGTACACAGGGGAGTGGCTACACCTTC	CASSPGTQGSGYTF
TRBV19	NA	NA	TRBJ1-2	TGTGCCAGTAGTATAGGTGGATCAACTAACTATGGCTACACCTTC	CASSIGGSTNYGYTF
TRBV6-2/TRBV6-3	NA	NA	TRBJ2-1	TGTGCCAGCAGTTCGCAGGGCCACGATGAGCGGTTCTTC	CASSSQGHDERFF
TRBV7-8	many	NA	TRBJ1-5	TGTGCCAGCAGCATGGGGGGTGGGGGCAATCAGCCCCAGCATTTT	CASSMGGGGNQPQHF
TRBV25-1	NA	TRBD1	TRBJ1-2	TGTGCCAGCAGTAGGGACAGCACCTATGGCCACACCTTC	CASSRDSTYGHTF
TRBV6-2/TRBV6-3	many	NA	TRBJ1-2	TGTGCCAGCAGTTACTCGAAAACTAACTATGGCTACACCTTC	CASSYSKTNYGYTF
TRBV7-8	NA	TRBD1	TRBJ2-7	TGTGCCAGCAGCAAATCCCCGGGACAGGGATCCTACGAGCAGTACTTC	CASSKSPGQGSYEQYF
TRBV11-2	NA	NA	TRBJ1-6	TGTGCCAGCAGCACGGATTACAGAGACCCAAGCTCCTATAATTCACCCCTCCACTTT	CASSTDYRDPSSYNSPLHF
TRBV24-1	NA	NA	TRBJ2-1	TGTGCCACCAGTGATCTGGGTGGGCAGTTCTTC	CATSDLGGQFF
TRBV7-9	NA	NA	TRBJ2-7	TGTGCCAGCAGCTTGGAGAGGGGCGAGCAGTACTTC	CASSLERGEQYF
TRBV6-1	NA	NA	TRBJ1-6	TGTGCCAGCAGTGCTTCAGGTATCCAAAGATCACCCCTCCACTTT	CASSASGIQRSPLHF